Below, 27 T cell receptor beta chains from the same sample are listed, as sequenced in a study of T cell changes during pregnancy in multiple sclerosis. This table comes from immunoSEQ multiplex PCR, and its TCRdb copy is limited to in-frame clones, with some not included. This sample has 20,000 to 25,000 clones; around four fifths occur once, and the top ten carry less than 20%. The material sequenced was CD8+ T cells from peripheral blood mononuclear cells, taken in the first trimester of pregnancy. These TCRs come from a female donor in good health, enrolled as a control in a pregnancy study.

Relative to its sample, this clone is large. This rearrangement joins TRBV19 to TRBJ1-6, with 7 bases matching TRBD1. The CDR3 has 13 amino acids. The trim removed 6 bases at V and 7 bases at J, leaving 3 bases unmatched. Germline V gene data show CDR1 as LNHDA and CDR2 as SQIVND (reference sequence). In nucleotides, the CDR3 is TGTGCCAGTAGCGACAGGGTGAATTCACCCCTCCACTTT. Amino acids: CASSDRVNSPLHF.

This clone was picked up a small number of times. The V gene is TRBV12-5, the J gene TRBJ1-1, with TRBD1 as a possible D gene (5 bases). CDR1 is LGHNT and CDR2 is FRNRAP in the germline V gene. CDR3 size: 12 residues. V shed 8 bases and J shed 5 bases, with 12 bases lying between them. CDR3 DNA sequence: TGTGCTAGTAGCTCCCGGGGGACTGAAGCTTTCTTT. Protein sequence: CASSSRGTEAFF.

In its sample, this clone was seen once. The rearrangement joins TRBV4-1 to TRBJ1-1; tentative D call: TRBD1 (6 bases). The germline CDR1 and CDR2 sequences are MGHRA and YSYEKL. This CDR3 comprises 12 residues. Between the trimmed V and J ends, which lost 4 bases and 5 bases, there was a span of 8 bases. CDR3 in amino acids: CASSRGQTEAFF. The CDR3 DNA sequence: TGCGCCAGCAGCCGAGGACAGACTGAAGCTTTCTTT.

The chain combines TRBV28 with TRBJ2-1, with D unresolved. This CDR3 is 14 amino acids long. Germline lookup yields CDR1 MDHEN and CDR2 SYDVKM. Trimming took off 3 bases at V and 2 bases at J, with 8 bases between the two ends. The CDR3 DNA sequence: TGTGCCAGCAGTTTTAACGGTCCCTACAATGAGCAGTTCTTC. Its protein is CASSFNGPYNEQFF.

The chain recombines TRBV5-6 with TRBJ2-2; tentatively, D is TRBD2 (7 bases). The CDR3 consists of 17 residues. Germline V CDR1 and CDR2: SGHDT, YYEEEE. V lost 0 bases and J lost 5, with 17 bases in between. The CDR3 reads CASSLAIGGRNTGELFF. The CDR3 coding sequence is TGTGCCAGCAGCTTGGCCATCGGGGGGCGGAATACCGGGGAGCTGTTTTTT.

The chain joins TRBV6-5 to TRBJ2-5; D might be TRBD2 (6 bases). The V gene lost 4 bases and the J gene lost 4 bases, with 16 bases spanning the gap. This CDR3 is 15 amino acids long. Per the germline V gene, CDR1 is MNHEY and CDR2 is SVGAGI. In nucleotides, the CDR3 is TGTGCCAGCAGTTTCCTGCCGGGGGTCGGAGAGACCCAGTACTTC. The encoded protein is CASSFLPGVGETQYF.

This chain connects TRBV29-1 to TRBJ2-1; 12 bases align to TRBD2. This CDR3 comprises 22 residues. V shed 3 bases, J shed 0 bases, and the junction held 21 bases outside the gene matches. CDR1 SQVTM and CDR2 ANQGSEA come from the germline V gene. For the CDR3, the DNA is TGCAGCGTTGAGGGCTGGGGATCCGGGACTAGCGGGCAGATTAGCTCCTACAATGAGCAGTTCTTC. Translation gives CSVEGWGSGTSGQISSYNEQFF.

V and J are TRBV6-6 and TRBJ1-1; TRBD1 aligns across 7 bases. Unmatched junction bases numbered 15, after V lost 7 bases and J lost 7 bases. CDR1 and CDR2 (germline): MNHNY, SVGAGI (reference sequence). CDR3 length: 15 amino acids. CDR3 loop: CASTLIIPGQHEAFF. CDR3 coding DNA: TGTGCCAGCACCCTTATAATACCGGGACAGCATGAAGCTTTCTTT.

The chain carries TRBV14 and TRBJ1-1; 9 bases line up with TRBD1. Germline V lookup: CDR1 SGHDN, CDR2 FVKESK. The junction had 15 bases not matched to a gene; V was cut back by 6 bases and J by 7 bases. The CDR3 has 16 residues. The CDR3 DNA reads TGTGCCAGCAGGGACTGCCGGGACAGGGCACCATTTGAAGCTTTCTTT. Amino acids: CASRDCRDRAPFEAFF.

The chain links TRBV27 to TRBJ1-6; 9 bases match TRBD1. The CDR3 sequence is 14 residues long. The V segment lost 8 bases and the J segment 10 bases; nucleotides outside the gene matches: 9. The germline CDR1 and CDR2 sequences are MNHEY and SMNVEV (reference sequence). The CDR3 protein is CASRTGQGRSPLHF. Written as DNA, the CDR3 is TGTGCCAGCCGCACGGGACAGGGCCGATCACCCCTCCACTTT.

CDR3 nucleotides: TGTGCCAGTTCCCCCCCAGGCAGGGGCTCAAATCAGCCCCAGCATTTT. Translating it yields CASSPPGRGSNQPQHF. This chain links TRBV19 with TRBJ1-5; the D gene is possibly TRBD1 (6 bases). The germline V and J ends were trimmed by 8 bases and 4 bases, with 21 bases remaining between them. The length of the CDR3 is 16 residues. From germline, CDR1 is LNHDA and CDR2 SQIVND (reference sequence).

The gene calls are TRBV30 and TRBJ1-3; D might be TRBD1 (6 bases). Germline V gene sequence: CDR1 GTSNPN, CDR2 SVGIG (reference sequence). There are 14 residues in the CDR3. V was cut by 6 bases and J by 0 bases, with 12 bases left in between. In nucleotides, the CDR3 is TGTGCCTGCCGGGACACCCACTCTGGAAACACCATATATTTT. Translation gives CACRDTHSGNTIYF.

This chain connects TRBV6-1 to TRBJ2-7, with D possibly TRBD2 on 5 matching bases. The germline CDR1 and CDR2 sequences are MNHNS and SASEGT. The CDR3 consists of 15 residues. V shed 0 bases and J shed 3 bases, with 12 bases lying between them. The CDR3 nucleotides are TGTGCCAGCAGTGAAGCGGAGGAGCCAGGCTACGAGCAGTACTTC. Protein: CASSEAEEPGYEQYF.

The chain recombines TRBV7-2 with TRBJ1-1; D is ambiguous. The germline CDR1 and CDR2 sequences are SGHTA and FQGNSA. This CDR3 has 12 residues. V dropped 5 bases and J dropped 4 bases, with 8 bases sitting between them. The CDR3: CASSLSTTEAFF. The CDR3 DNA follows: TGTGCCAGCAGCCTCAGTACCACTGAAGCTTTCTTT.

The chain employs TRBV27 and TRBJ2-3; 13 bases are a match to TRBD2. Germline V CDR1 and CDR2: MNHEY, SMNVEV (reference sequence). The CDR3 runs to 18 residues. V dropped 5 bases and J dropped 4; count of bases not matched to a gene: 12. CDR3 region: CASSTSSLAGGNPDTQYF. The CDR3 nucleotides read TGTGCCAGCAGTACGTCCTCACTAGCGGGAGGGAACCCAGATACGCAGTATTTT.

V and J are TRBV30 and TRBJ2-1, with D possibly matching TRBD2 (6 bases). The CDR3 sequence is 16 residues long. The V and J ends lost 0 bases and 8 bases respectively, with 20 bases between them. Germline assignment: CDR1 GTSNPN and CDR2 SVGIG (reference sequence). The CDR3 spells CAWSVLGGKGYYEQFF. In nucleotides, the CDR3 is TGTGCCTGGAGTGTCCTTGGCGGGAAGGGATACTATGAGCAGTTCTTC.

The chain uses TRBV6-1 and TRBJ2-7; 8 nucleotides match TRBD2. This CDR3 region has 14 residues. V dropped 5 bases and J dropped 5; count of bases not matched to a gene: 8. The germline V gene encodes CDR1 MNHNS and CDR2 SASEGT. The DNA for the CDR3 is TGTGCCAGCAGTTTTGCGCGGGAGGCTGACGAGCAGTACTTC. Amino acid sequence: CASSFAREADEQYF.

V is TRBV19 and J is TRBJ2-7; D might be TRBD2 (5 bases). V lost 7 bases and J 2 bases, leaving 9 bases between the germline ends. This CDR3 contains 12 residues. Germline CDR1 is LNHDA and CDR2 is SQIVND (reference sequence). DNA of the CDR3: TGTGCCAGTACCTCCGGGACCTACGAGCAGTACTTC. This gives the protein CASTSGTYEQYF.

This clone was seen once. The V gene is TRBV7-8, the J gene TRBJ2-7, with no clear D. From germline, CDR1 is SGHVS and CDR2 FQNEAQ. The CDR3 consists of 13 residues. V was trimmed by 1 base and J by 3 bases, leaving 7 bases between them. CDR3 nucleotide sequence: TGTGCCAGCAGCTTAGATCGAGGCTACGAGCAGTACTTC. Its protein product is CASSLDRGYEQYF.

The DNA for the CDR3 is TGTGCCAGCAGTTTAGGAGAGACCATTCACTACGAGCAGTACTTC. This sequence encodes CASSLGETIHYEQYF. This chain links TRBV27 with TRBJ2-7; D is uncertain. Germline V CDR1 and CDR2: MNHEY, SMNVEV (reference sequence). The CDR3 has 15 residues. Trimming removed 2 bases at V and 3 bases at J, with 14 bases between.

The chain recombines TRBV30 with TRBJ1-1; 7 nucleotides agree with TRBD1. Germline V gene sequence: CDR1 GTSNPN, CDR2 SVGIG (reference sequence). V dropped 0 bases and J dropped 5; count of bases not matched to a gene: 6. The CDR3 covers 14 residues. The CDR3 protein is CAWSVAQGDTEAFF. The CDR3 DNA follows: TGTGCCTGGAGTGTAGCCCAGGGGGATACTGAAGCTTTCTTT.

V is TRBV18 and J is TRBJ1-1; 10 positions agree with TRBD1. The V and J ends lost 5 bases and 0 bases, in that order; junction bases with no gene match: 3. The germline V gene has CDR1 KGHSH and CDR2 LQKENI. The CDR3 extends over 15 amino acids. The CDR3 reads CASSTGTGVNTEAFF. CDR3 coding DNA: TGTGCCAGCTCAACCGGGACAGGGGTGAACACTGAAGCTTTCTTT.

The CDR3 coding sequence is TGTGCCAGCAGTTTAACAGTGATGCAGGGGGGCTACGAGCAGTACTTC. It specifies CASSLTVMQGGYEQYF. The chain has TRBV28 and TRBJ2-7; perhaps TRBD1 as D (7 bases). The CDR3 has 16 amino acids. Germline CDR1 is MDHEN and CDR2 is SYDVKM. Between the trimmed V and J ends, which lost 2 bases and 3 bases, there was a span of 17 bases.

The chain employs TRBV4-2 and TRBJ2-5, with 9 bases matching TRBD2. The germline CDR1 and CDR2 sequences are LGHNA and YNFKEQ. Losses at the gene ends were 3 bases for V and 4 bases for J; bases not matched to a gene: 6. The CDR3 length is 15 residues. The chain's CDR3 is CASSHPGTSRETQYF. For the CDR3, the DNA is TGTGCCAGCAGCCATCCCGGGACTAGCAGAGAGACCCAGTACTTC.

The chain uses TRBV9 and TRBJ2-1; D is possibly TRBD1 (5 bases). The CDR3 extends over 16 amino acids. Trimming stripped 4 bases from V and 4 bases from J, with 18 bases between. Germline lookup yields CDR1 SGDLS and CDR2 YYNGEE. CDR3 residues: CASSPQGSLLYNEQFF. The CDR3 coding sequence is TGTGCCAGCAGCCCCCAGGGTAGCCTACTTTACAATGAGCAGTTCTTC.

V usage is TRBV9 and J usage is TRBJ1-6; D is unresolved. Germline lookup yields CDR1 SGDLS and CDR2 YYNGEE. V shed 4 bases and J shed 1 base, with 6 bases lying between them. The CDR3 runs 14 residues. CDR3: CASSRVSYNSPLHF. CDR3 coding DNA: TGTGCCAGCAGCCGTGTATCCTATAATTCACCCCTCCACTTT.

V gene TRBV5-1 combines with J gene TRBJ2-6; unclear D gene. V was shortened by 4 bases and J by 0 bases, with 11 bases between the two germline ends. The V gene's germline CDR1 is SGHRS and CDR2 YFSETQ. CDR3 length: 16 amino acids. CDR3 coding DNA: TGCGCCAGCAGCGAAGACTTTTACTCTGGGGCCAACGTCCTGACTTTC. Its protein product is CASSEDFYSGANVLTF.